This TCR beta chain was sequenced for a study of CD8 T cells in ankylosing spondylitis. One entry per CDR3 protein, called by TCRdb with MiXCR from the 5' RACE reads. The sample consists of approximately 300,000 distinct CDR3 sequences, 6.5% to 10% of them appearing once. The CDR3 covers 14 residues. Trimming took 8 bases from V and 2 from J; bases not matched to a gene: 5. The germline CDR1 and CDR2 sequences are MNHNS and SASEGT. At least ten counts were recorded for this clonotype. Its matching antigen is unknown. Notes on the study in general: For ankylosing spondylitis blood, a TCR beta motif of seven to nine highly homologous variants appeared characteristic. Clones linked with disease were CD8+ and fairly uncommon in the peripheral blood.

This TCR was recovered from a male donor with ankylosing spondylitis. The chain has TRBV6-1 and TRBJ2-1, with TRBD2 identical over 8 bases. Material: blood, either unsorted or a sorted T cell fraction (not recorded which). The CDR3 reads CASGKRGTYNEQFF. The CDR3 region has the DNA TGTGCCAGCGGCAAGCGGGGGACCTACAATGAGCAGTTCTTC.